This T cell receptor beta chain was identified in a study of shared clonotypes between healthy human individuals. Study conclusions and caveats: With few donors, the genetic and exposure-history diversity represented was limited.

The table came from immunoSEQ multiplex PCR; TCRdb's copy has only in-frame clones and leaves some out. The sample holds about 520,000 clones, around 80% seen once. CDR3 size: 11 residues. Germline CDR1 MNHNY, CDR2 SVGAGI (reference sequence). Note on this clone: What it binds is not known.

The TCR sequence derives from a woman aged 40 to 50 in good health. Some clones in this sample may be carry-over from other donors' samples. Sequenced material: PBMCs. The chain uses TRBV6-6 and TRBJ1-2; tentatively, D is TRBD1 (6 bases). The CDR3 DNA reads TGTGCTTACAGGGATTCCTATGGCTACACCTTC. Translation: CAYRDSYGYTF.